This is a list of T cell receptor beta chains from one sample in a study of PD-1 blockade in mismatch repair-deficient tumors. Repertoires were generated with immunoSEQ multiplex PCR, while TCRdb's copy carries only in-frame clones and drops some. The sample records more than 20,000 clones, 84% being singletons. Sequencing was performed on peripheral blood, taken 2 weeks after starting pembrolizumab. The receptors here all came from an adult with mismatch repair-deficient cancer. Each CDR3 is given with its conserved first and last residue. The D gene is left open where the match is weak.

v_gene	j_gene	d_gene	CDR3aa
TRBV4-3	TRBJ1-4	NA	CASSQDGVRLAKLFF
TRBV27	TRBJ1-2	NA	CASSPVYSGGYTF
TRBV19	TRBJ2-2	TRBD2	CASRINGRATTGELFF
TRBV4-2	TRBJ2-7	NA	CASSPRRGHYEQYF
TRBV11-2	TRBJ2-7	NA	CASSLDEGVSYEQYF
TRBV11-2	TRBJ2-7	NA	CASSPHRYEQYF
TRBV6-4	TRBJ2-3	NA	CASSGDSTDTQYF
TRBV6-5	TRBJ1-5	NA	CASSYAGYSNQPQHF
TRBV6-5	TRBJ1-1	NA	CASRTGRWTEAFF
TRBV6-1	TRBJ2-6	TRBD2	CASSASGSGANVLTF
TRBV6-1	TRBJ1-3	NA	CASEVPLGNTIYF
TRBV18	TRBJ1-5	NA	CASSLNREANQPQHF
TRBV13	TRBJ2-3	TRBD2	CASSPTSGDTDTQYF
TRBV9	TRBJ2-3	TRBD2	CASSAGYDSGREDTQYF
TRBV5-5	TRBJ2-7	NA	CASSLSASRVEQYF
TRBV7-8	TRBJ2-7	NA	CASSPHFTTGHEQYF
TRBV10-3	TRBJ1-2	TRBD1	CAISEIMKRDSYGYTF
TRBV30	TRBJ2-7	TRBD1	CAWSGLGTGPSGGQYF
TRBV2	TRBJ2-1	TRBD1	CASKFSGGSYNEQFF
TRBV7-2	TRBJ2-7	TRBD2	CASSLEGTSGILF
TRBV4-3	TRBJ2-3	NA	CASSQDYLVGGPTDTQYF
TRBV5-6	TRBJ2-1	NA	CASSEHLGLGEQFF
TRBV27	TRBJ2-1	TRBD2	CASVSGRPYNEQFF
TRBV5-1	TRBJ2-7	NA	CASSGRAYEQYF